This T cell receptor (beta chain) was identified in a study of control samples from healthy donors and cancer patients. V was trimmed by 2 bases and J by 8 bases, leaving 36 bases between them. The CDR3 covers 22 residues. Germline V CDR1 and CDR2: MNHNS, SASEGT. Here immunoSEQ multiplex PCR was the method, and the copy in TCRdb shows in-frame clones only, minus some. The sample yields around 100,000 clones, around 88% seen once. Sequenced: PBMCs. V usage is TRBV6-1 and J usage is TRBJ2-2; D is possibly TRBD1 or TRBD2 (7 bases each). The sequence derives from a man aged 60-69 years with lung cancer. CDR3 DNA: TGTGCCAGCAGTGAACCGGTTTTGAGACAGGGAAAAAGGGAGGGGACGCTAGGGGAGCTGTTTTTT. It specifies CASSEPVLRQGKREGTLGELFF.